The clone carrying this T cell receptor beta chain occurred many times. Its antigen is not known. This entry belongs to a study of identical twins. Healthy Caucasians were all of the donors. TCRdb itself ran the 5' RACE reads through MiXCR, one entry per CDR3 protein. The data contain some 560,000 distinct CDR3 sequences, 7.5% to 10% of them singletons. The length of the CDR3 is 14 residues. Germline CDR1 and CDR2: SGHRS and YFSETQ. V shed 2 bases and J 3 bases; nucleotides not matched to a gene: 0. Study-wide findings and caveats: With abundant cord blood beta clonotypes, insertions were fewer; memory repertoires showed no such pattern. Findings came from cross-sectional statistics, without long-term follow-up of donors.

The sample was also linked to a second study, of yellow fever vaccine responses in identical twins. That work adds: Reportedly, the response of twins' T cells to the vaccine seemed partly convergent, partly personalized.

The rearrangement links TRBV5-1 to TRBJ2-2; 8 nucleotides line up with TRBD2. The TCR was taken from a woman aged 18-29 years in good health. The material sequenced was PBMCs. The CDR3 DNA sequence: TGCGCCAGCAGCTTTAGCGGGGACACCGGGGAGCTGTTTTTT. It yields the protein CASSFSGDTGELFF.